One sample yielded the 28 T cell receptor beta chains listed below, sequenced in a study of CD8 T cells in ankylosing spondylitis. Study results and limitations: Seemingly distinctive of ankylosing spondylitis blood was a TCR beta motif formed by eight highly homologous variants.

TCRdb re-called the 5' RACE reads through MiXCR, storing one row per CDR3 protein. The table includes about 220,000 distinct CDR3 sequences, around 6.6% detected once. Their cognate antigens are unknown. The sequenced material came from blood, either unsorted or a sorted T cell fraction (not recorded which). The receptors originated from a male donor with ankylosing spondylitis.

This clonotype was counted many times. The chain has TRBV27 and TRBJ2-1; 8 nucleotides agree with TRBD1. This CDR3 spans 13 amino acids. The V and J ends lost 5 bases and 8 bases, in that order; junction bases with no gene match: 5. Per the germline V gene, CDR1 is MNHEY and CDR2 is SMNVEV (reference sequence). The CDR3 sequence: CASSAGGGYEQFF. DNA of the CDR3: TGTGCCAGCAGTGCAGGGGGCGGGTATGAGCAGTTCTTC.

The table lists this clonotype with many counts. This sequence joins TRBV7-9 and TRBJ2-5; 9 bases are a match to TRBD1. J gave up 5 bases and V 4 bases, and 8 bases lay outside the gene matches. The CDR3 totals 15 residues. CDR1 SEHNR and CDR2 FQNEAQ come from the germline V gene (reference sequence). Here the CDR3 DNA reads TGTGCCAGCAGCTCGAAGACAGACAGGGGGGAGACCCAGTACTTC. Amino acid sequence: CASSSKTDRGETQYF.

This clonotype showed up many times. The V and J genes are TRBV6-8 and TRBJ2-5, with TRBD1 identical over 8 bases. Germline-derived CDR1 and CDR2 are MNHGY and SAAAGT. The V and J ends lost 5 bases and 4 bases, in that order; junction bases with no gene match: 9. The CDR3 has 15 residues. The CDR3 DNA sequence: TGTGCCAGCAGTGCCGGGACAGGCAGGCGAGAGACCCAGTACTTC. Translating gives CASSAGTGRRETQYF.

This clonotype was seen ten or more times. This chain joins TRBV10-2 and TRBJ2-7; 7 bases align to TRBD1. The CDR3 is made up of 13 amino acids. J was trimmed by 2 bases and V by 7 bases; bases with no gene match: 5. Germline V gene data show CDR1 as WSHSY and CDR2 as SAAADI. The chain's CDR3 is CASKWDRTYEQYF. The DNA for the CDR3 is TGCGCCAGCAAATGGGACAGAACCTACGAGCAGTACTTC.

In this sample, this clonotype turned up many times. The chain has TRBV9 and TRBJ2-4; tentatively, D is TRBD1 (7 bases). CDR3 length: 14 residues. V lost 3 bases and J lost 5, with 12 bases in between. Germline CDR1 is SGDLS and CDR2 is YYNGEE. The CDR3 DNA is TGTGCCAGCAGCGCGGGGGACAGCCAAAACATTCAGTACTTC. This sequence encodes CASSAGDSQNIQYF. Using reference TRBV9 and TRBJ2-4 for the parts outside the CDR3, the full variable domain is DSGVTQTPKHLITATGQRVTLRCSPRSGDLSVYWYQQSLDQGLQFLIQYYNGEERAKGNILERFSAQQFPDLHSELNLSSLELGDSALYFCASSAGDSQNIQYFGAGTRLSVL.

In its sample, this clonotype was seen many times. The rearrangement joins TRBV28 to TRBJ2-5, with a weak D call TRBD2 (7 bases). V was trimmed by 7 bases and J by 5 bases, leaving 17 bases between them. CDR3 length: 14 amino acids. Germline loops: CDR1 MDHEN, CDR2 SYDVKM. CDR3 sequence: CASKWSGGRETQYF. The CDR3 region has the DNA TGTGCCAGCAAATGGTCGGGGGGCCGGGAGACCCAGTACTTC. Together with reference TRBV28 and TRBJ2-5, the CDR3 gives the full variable domain: DVKVTQSSRYLVKRTGEKVFLECVQDMDHENMFWYRQDPGLGLRLIYFSYDVKMKEKGDIPEGYSVSREKKERFSLILESASTNQTSMYLCASKWSGGRETQYFGPGTRLLVL.

This clonotype was seen at least ten times. This chain uses TRBV29-1 with TRBJ2-2, with D unclear. Trimming shortened V by 2 bases and J by 2 bases, and 3 bases separated the two germline ends. The V gene's germline CDR1 is SQVTM and CDR2 ANQGSEA. The length of the CDR3 is 12 residues. CDR3 region: CSVESNTGELFF. The CDR3 DNA reads TGCAGCGTTGAAAGTAACACCGGGGAGCTGTTTTTT.

Many counts were recorded for this clonotype. The rearrangement links TRBV19 to TRBJ2-7; 7 nucleotides line up with TRBD1. Germline V gives CDR1 LNHDA, CDR2 SQIVND (reference sequence). CDR3 size: 15 residues. The trim removed 4 bases at V and 5 bases at J, leaving 11 bases unmatched. This chain's CDR3 is CASSKRDSRGHEQYF. CDR3 in DNA: TGTGCCAGTAGTAAACGGGACAGCCGAGGCCACGAGCAGTACTTC.

For this clonotype: Possible read error: a much larger clone is one base away. The CDR3 region has the DNA TGTGCCAGCAGTGTATGGGGACAGGGCTATGGCTACACCTTC. This sequence encodes CASSVWGQGYGYTF. V usage is TRBV25-1 and J usage is TRBJ1-2, with 9 bases matching TRBD1. This CDR3 comprises 14 residues. Germline CDR1 and CDR2: MGHDK and SYGVNS. Trimming removed 4 bases from V and 4 bases from J; junction bases left unmatched: 4.

V is TRBV12-3 or TRBV12-4 and J is TRBJ2-5; D is perhaps TRBD1 (5 bases). The CDR3 has 15 residues. Trimming cost V 2 bases and J 2 bases, with 12 bases left between them. In nucleotides, the CDR3 is TGTGCCAGCAGTTTATTGGGGCGTCTACAAGAGACCCAGTACTTC. It yields the protein CASSLLGRLQETQYF.

This clonotype was picked up a small number of times. This chain connects TRBV9 to TRBJ2-3; D call uncertain. Between the trimmed V and J ends, which lost 0 bases and 1 base, there was a span of 3 bases. From germline, CDR1 is SGDLS and CDR2 YYNGEE. This CDR3 region has 13 residues. The chain's CDR3 is CASSVAGTDTQYF. CDR3 bases: TGTGCCAGCAGCGTAGCGGGCACAGATACGCAGTATTTT. Full variable domain (rest looked up from reference TRBV9 and TRBJ2-3): DSGVTQTPKHLITATGQRVTLRCSPRSGDLSVYWYQQSLDQGLQFLIQYYNGEERAKGNILERFSAQQFPDLHSELNLSSLELGDSALYFCASSVAGTDTQYFGPGTRLTVL.

This clonotype has just a few counts. The chain recombines TRBV11-2 with TRBJ2-3; tentative D call: TRBD2 (6 bases). CDR1 is SGHAT and CDR2 is FQNNGV in the germline V gene. CDR3 length equals 16 residues. V was pared by 3 bases and J by 4 bases, with 17 bases between. CDR3 region: CASSFRRGRHADTQYF. CDR3 nucleotides: TGTGCCAGCAGCTTCAGACGGGGGAGACACGCAGATACGCAGTATTTT. The complete variable domain, with remaining parts taken from reference TRBV11-2 and TRBJ2-3, reads EAGVAQSPRYKIIEKRQSVAFWCNPISGHATLYWYQQILGQGPKLLIQFQNNGVVDDSQLPKDRFSAERLKGVDSTLKIQPAKLEDSAVYLCASSFRRGRHADTQYFGPGTRLTVL.

This clonotype was seen many times. V is TRBV20-1 and J is TRBJ1-3; D gene ambiguous. V lost 1 base, J lost 4 bases, and 8 bases lay in between. The CDR3 has 13 residues. Per germline, CDR1 DFQATT and CDR2 SNEGSKA (reference sequence). The CDR3 DNA sequence: TGCAGTGCTAGAGGCCTGGGAGGAAACACCATATATTTT. It specifies CSARGLGGNTIYF.

This clonotype was counted ten times or more. CDR3 DNA: TGTGCCAGCAGTTTTGGTCTCGAGCAGTACTTC. It is translated as CASSFGLEQYF. The chain couples TRBV12-3 or TRBV12-4 to TRBJ2-7; D remains unclear. Trimming stripped 3 bases from V and 6 bases from J, with 6 bases between. The CDR3 runs to 11 residues.

This clonotype has at least ten counts. The V and J genes are TRBV27 and TRBJ2-1; 8 bases align to TRBD2. V gave up 4 bases and J gave up 8 bases; unmatched junction bases: 7. Looked up from germline, CDR1 is MNHEY and CDR2 is SMNVEV (reference sequence). The CDR3 runs 14 residues. In nucleotides, the CDR3 is TGTGCCAGCAGTTCAGGACTAGCTCGGGATGAGCAGTTCTTC. It translates to CASSSGLARDEQFF.

This clonotype was picked up many times. The rearrangement links TRBV27 to TRBJ1-5; 7 bases are shared with TRBD1. Germline V gene data show CDR1 as MNHEY and CDR2 as SMNVEV (reference sequence). The J segment lost 4 bases and the V segment lost 9 bases, leaving 12 bases of the junction unmatched. The CDR3 has 15 residues. In DNA form, the CDR3 reads TGTGCCAGAAAAGGACAGGCGAGACCAAATCAGCCCCAGCATTTT. Protein sequence: CARKGQARPNQPQHF.

This clonotype has more than one count but fewer than ten. This chain connects TRBV7-9 to TRBJ2-7; D remains unclear. Trimming removed 5 bases from V and 0 bases from J, with 14 bases in between. The CDR3 contains 15 residues. Per the germline V gene, CDR1 is SEHNR and CDR2 is FQNEAQ (reference sequence). CDR3 residues: CASSPTASISYEQYF. For the CDR3, the DNA is TGTGCCAGCAGCCCTACCGCCAGCATCTCCTACGAGCAGTACTTC.

This clonotype was seen a few times. The chain's CDR3 is CASSWGRDRVGSGANVLTF. CDR3 DNA sequence: TGCGCCAGCAGCTGGGGGAGGGACAGGGTAGGCTCTGGGGCCAACGTCCTGACTTTC. The chain uses TRBV5-1 and TRBJ2-6; TRBD1 matches at 9 bases. Trimming at V came to 3 bases and at J to 0 bases, leaving 10 bases not matched to a gene. CDR1 and CDR2 (germline): SGHRS, YFSETQ. The CDR3 extends over 19 amino acids.

This clonotype was seen many times. The chain has TRBV29-1 and TRBJ2-2; D remains unclear. V lost 6 bases to trimming and J lost 1 base, with 6 bases between them. CDR3 length equals 12 residues. The germline V gene has CDR1 SQVTM and CDR2 ANQGSEA. CDR3: CSVIGNTGELFF. The CDR3 bases are TGCAGCGTAATCGGGAACACCGGGGAGCTGTTTTTT.

This clonotype was detected many times. This chain uses TRBV6-1 with TRBJ1-4; 7 nucleotides match TRBD1. The CDR3 is 14 amino acids. Trimming took 6 bases from V and 3 from J; bases not matched to a gene: 4. The germline V gene encodes CDR1 MNHNS and CDR2 SASEGT. The DNA of the CDR3 is TGTGCCAGCAGCCGGACAGGAGCTAATGAAAAACTGTTTTTT. Its protein is CASSRTGANEKLFF.

In this sample, this clonotype turned up a few times. This sequence joins TRBV3-1 and TRBJ2-5; the D gene is possibly TRBD2 (5 bases). The CDR3 has 14 residues. Trimming stripped 8 bases from V and 5 bases from J, with 18 bases between. CDR1 LGHDT and CDR2 YNNKEL come from the germline V gene (reference sequence). DNA for the CDR3: TGTGCCAGCTCTAGAGGGTCATTAGGGGAGACCCAGTACTTC. It yields the protein CASSRGSLGETQYF.

This clonotype was recorded a few times. The rearrangement uses TRBV7-9 and TRBJ2-1; 10 bases are shared with TRBD2. The CDR3 is 15 residues long. V was pared by 7 bases and J by 10 bases, with 13 bases of the junction left unmatched. From germline, CDR1 is SEHNR and CDR2 FQNEAQ (reference sequence). The chain's CDR3 is CASTFQREGRREQFF. The CDR3 DNA follows: TGTGCCAGCACCTTTCAGCGGGAGGGCCGTAGAGAGCAGTTCTTC. The full variable domain, in which reference TRBV7-9 and TRBJ2-1 provide the parts outside the CDR3, is DTGVSQNPRHKITKRGQNVTFRCDPISEHNRLYWYRQTLGQGPEFLTYFQNEAQLEKSRLLSDRFSAERPKGSFSTLEIQRTEQGDSAMYLCASTFQREGRREQFFGPGTRLTVL.

The rearrangement uses TRBV4-3 and TRBJ2-1; TRBD2 agrees at 11 bases. The CDR3 totals 18 residues. The germline V gene has CDR1 LGHNA and CDR2 YSLEER. V shed 4 bases and J 7 bases; nucleotides not matched to a gene: 15. The CDR3 reads CASSPQRGLAGGENEQFF. CDR3 bases: TGCGCCAGCAGCCCCCAGAGGGGGCTAGCGGGAGGAGAAAATGAGCAGTTCTTC.

This clonotype has just a few counts. The junction departs from germline at one end; a sequencing error may be responsible. J is TRBJ2-1 and V is TRBV7-7, with TRBD2 matching 11 bases. The CDR3 extends over 16 amino acids. Looked up from germline, CDR1 is SSHAT and CDR2 is FNYEAQ (reference sequence). CDR3: CASSLVASGGNNEQFF. CDR3 in DNA: TGTGCTAGCAGCTTAGTGGCTAGCGGGGGGAATAATGAGCAGTTCTTC. The whole variable domain, filled in from reference TRBV7-7 and TRBJ2-1, reads GAGVSQSPRYKVTKRGQDVTLRCDPISSHATLYWYQQALGQGPEFLTYFNYEAQPDKSGLPSDRFSAERPEGSISTLTIQRTEQRDSAMYRCASSLVASGGNNEQFFGPGTRLTVL.

The chain uses TRBV27 and TRBJ2-7; a weak D match, TRBD2 (5 bases). The CDR3 sequence is 14 residues long. Trimming took 3 bases from V and 5 from J, leaving 14 bases between them. Germline loops: CDR1 MNHEY, CDR2 SMNVEV (reference sequence). The CDR3 DNA sequence: TGTGCCAGCAGTTTTAGCGTCCCAGGAGACGAGCAGTACTTC. It is translated as CASSFSVPGDEQYF.

V gene TRBV6-1 combines with J gene TRBJ1-2; 9 bases align to TRBD1. The ends lost 3 bases at V and 5 bases at J; junction bases unmatched: 7. Looked up from germline, CDR1 is MNHNS and CDR2 is SASEGT. The CDR3 is 15 amino acids. DNA for the CDR3: TGTGCCAGCAGTGATAGACAGGGGGTAGGGTATGGCTACACCTTC. Translated, it gives CASSDRQGVGYGYTF.

This clonotype was detected many times. V usage is TRBV28 and J usage is TRBJ2-1, with D perhaps TRBD2 (5 bases). Germline values: CDR1 MDHEN, CDR2 SYDVKM. V was cut by 6 bases and J by 0 bases, with 12 bases left in between. The length of the CDR3 is 15 residues. CDR3 nucleotide sequence: TGTGCCAGCAGACAGACGGGGAGCTCCTACAATGAGCAGTTCTTC. Translating gives CASRQTGSSYNEQFF. The full variable domain, its missing parts supplied by reference TRBV28 and TRBJ2-1, is DVKVTQSSRYLVKRTGEKVFLECVQDMDHENMFWYRQDPGLGLRLIYFSYDVKMKEKGDIPEGYSVSREKKERFSLILESASTNQTSMYLCASRQTGSSYNEQFFGPGTRLTVL.

This clonotype was detected many times. J is TRBJ2-3 and V is TRBV20-1; D is unresolved. The CDR3 sequence is 12 residues long. Germline assignment: CDR1 DFQATT and CDR2 SNEGSKA (reference sequence). Trimming cost V 5 bases and J 0 bases, with 6 bases left between them. The CDR3 loop is CSAPGSTDTQYF. The CDR3 nucleotides read TGCAGTGCTCCCGGCAGCACAGATACGCAGTATTTT.